The present T cell receptor (beta chain) was sequenced within a study of shared clonotypes between healthy human individuals. This clone appeared a few times. TCRdb's copy holds only in-frame clones and misses some; the assay was immunoSEQ multiplex PCR. The sample has 110,000 or so clones; around two thirds are singletons. There were only Caucasian adults among the donors, and all lived in Nashville, Tennessee. The sequence derives from a woman in her twenties or thirties in good health. The specimen sequenced was memory CD8+ T cells sorted from blood. Subset denoted: CD45RO+ cells pooled with CCR7-negative TemRA cells.

CDR3 residues: CASSPGDNQPQHF. The CDR3 DNA reads as TGTGCCAGCAGCCCCGGGGACAATCAGCCCCAGCATTTT. V and J are TRBV6-4 and TRBJ1-5; D remains unclear. Deletions cut 6 bases from V and 3 bases from J, with 9 bases between. The CDR3 sequence is 13 residues long. From germline, CDR1 is MRHNA and CDR2 SNTAGT.